The entry that follows covers one T cell receptor (beta chain) sequence. The antigen is not known. TCRdb analysed the reads with MiXCR anew, one entry per CDR3 protein. The table lists more than 350,000 distinct CDR3 sequences, roughly a third of them singletons. The source of the sample is a study of T cell repertoires in cytomegalovirus infection. As for the study in general: An indication of both CMV infection and matching HLA type came from public TCR beta signatures.

Points from the study as a whole: Cumulative public TCR beta family frequency identified carriers of CMV plus the relevant HLA. Across the ex vivo response, the dominant clonotypes were HLA-C-restricted CMV-specific TCR beta clonotypes.

The specimen was PBMCs. This TCR came from a human donor in good health (CMV status not recorded). Some clones in this sample may be carry-over from other donors' samples.

For the CDR3, the DNA is TGTGCCAGCAGGGCCCCGGACAGGATCGGGGAGCTGTTTTTT. It specifies CASRAPDRIGELFF. The J gene is TRBJ2-2, the V gene TRBV6-2 or TRBV6-3, with TRBD1 matching 7 bases. Germline trimming cut 6 bases from V and 7 bases from J; bases unmatched to any gene: 8. The V gene's germline CDR1 is MNHEY and CDR2 SVGEGT. This CDR3 has 14 residues.